Sequencing of this T cell receptor beta chain was carried out in a study of memory CD4+ T cells and cytomegalovirus serostatus. Single viable CD3+CD4+CD8-CD45RO+ cells were sorted as the memory CD4+ T cells. Serostatus was set by detecting CMV pp150, pp28, p38, p52 IgG. V was pared by 4 bases and J by 7 bases, with 21 bases between. The V gene's germline CDR1 is SGHNT and CDR2 YYREEE (reference sequence). The CDR3 length is 16 residues. Authors' methods: After removing out-of-frame reads, approximately 2.2 million distinct TCRbeta sequences remained. The protocol was immunoSEQ multiplex PCR, while the TCRdb copy is restricted to in-frame clones and leaves out a portion. The V and J calls and clone size come from that table; D and trimming were worked out from the DNA. The sample lists about 60,000 clones; 60% to 85% were seen once.

Specimen: memory CD4+ T cells from blood. The gene calls are TRBV5-4 and TRBJ2-1; maybe TRBD2 (6 bases). The clonotype comes from an adult in good health and CMV-seronegative. Some clones in this sample may be carry-over from other donors' samples. The CDR3 here is CASSPARSGLVNEQFF. The CDR3 nucleotides read TGTGCCAGCAGCCCCGCTAGGAGCGGGCTGGTAAATGAGCAGTTCTTC.